Below are 27 T cell receptor beta chains sequenced from a single sample in a study of OX40 agonist ivuxolimab in advanced cancers. Only in-frame clones appear in the TCRdb table, and some are missing; sequencing was by immunoSEQ multiplex PCR. The sample consists of 25,000 to 35,000 clones, roughly 68% of them appearing once. Sequencing used CD4+ or CD8+ T cells sorted from blood, obtained in a trial of the OX40 agonist ivuxolimab. These receptors all stem from an adult with an advanced solid tumor such as melanoma, head and neck, liver or kidney cancer.

In the case of this clone: The junction departs from germline at one end; a sequencing error may be responsible. Other DNA variants within this sample encode the same CDR3. V and J are TRBV5-1 and TRBJ2-2; 10 positions agree with TRBD2. This CDR3 is 16 amino acids long. Germline V lookup: CDR1 SGHRS, CDR2 YFSETQ. Written as DNA, the CDR3 is TGCGCCAGCAGCTTGGAGACTAGCGGGTATGGCGGGGAGCTGTTCTTT. It encodes CASSLETSGYGGELFF.

Only a few counts were recorded for this clone. This chain joins TRBV30 and TRBJ1-2; 8 bases match TRBD1. The CDR3 is 13 residues long. The germline V gene has CDR1 GTSNPN and CDR2 SVGIG (reference sequence). The V gene end was trimmed by 4 bases and the J gene end by 8 bases; junction bases not matched to a gene: 9. CDR3 nucleotide sequence: TGTGCCTGGAACTCGGACAGGGCCCGGGGCTACACCTTC. Encoded protein: CAWNSDRARGYTF.

J is TRBJ1-1 and V is TRBV29-1, with no clear D. The V end was cut by 4 bases, the J end by 4 bases, with 10 bases between. The CDR3 runs 12 residues. Per germline, CDR1 SQVTM and CDR2 ANQGSEA. The CDR3 bases are TGCAGCGTTGGGCTGTCCTCCACTGAAGCTTTCTTT. This sequence encodes CSVGLSSTEAFF.

This chain links TRBV5-4 with TRBJ1-4; D is unresolved. The V end lost 0 bases, the J end lost 5 bases, and 11 bases lay between the germline ends. CDR3 size: 15 residues. CDR1 SGHNT and CDR2 YYREEE come from the germline V gene (reference sequence). The CDR3 is CASSLGFTLNEKLFF. In DNA, the CDR3 is TGTGCCAGCAGCTTGGGTTTTACTTTAAATGAAAAACTGTTTTTT.

This rearrangement joins TRBV5-4 to TRBJ2-7; D possibly corresponds to TRBD1 (5 bases). The germline V gene encodes CDR1 SGHNT and CDR2 YYREEE (reference sequence). This CDR3 is built from 14 residues. The V and J ends lost 1 base and 2 bases respectively, with 10 bases between them. This CDR3 is CASSLTQGTYEQYF. CDR3 coding DNA: TGTGCCAGCAGCTTGACTCAGGGAACCTACGAGCAGTACTTC.

In this sample, this clone turned up once. The genes are TRBV7-2 and TRBJ1-1, with D tentatively TRBD1 (5 bases). Trimming took 2 bases from V and 0 from J, leaving 22 bases between them. Looked up from germline, CDR1 is SGHTA and CDR2 is FQGNSA. This CDR3 is built from 19 residues. The CDR3 nucleotides are TGTGCCAGCAGCTTATGGATTCGGGGGGGGTTGATCATGAACACTGAAGCTTTCTTT. Its protein is CASSLWIRGGLIMNTEAFF.

V gene TRBV18 combines with J gene TRBJ2-7, with a weak D call TRBD2 (5 bases). Germline values: CDR1 KGHSH, CDR2 LQKENI. V dropped 6 bases and J dropped 2 bases, with 20 bases sitting between them. There are 16 residues in the CDR3. CDR3 sequence (DNA): TGTGCCAGCTCTACCACCGGACTCCTTTTACCCTACGAGCAGTACTTC. Translated: CASSTTGLLLPYEQYF.

This chain connects TRBV5-4 to TRBJ1-4; D gene uncertain. Trimming left V 7 bases short and J 0 bases short, with 10 bases between. The germline V gene encodes CDR1 SGHNT and CDR2 YYREEE (reference sequence). The CDR3 covers 14 residues. CDR3 bases: TGTGCCAGCGGAGCGGGTTCAACTAATGAAAAACTGTTTTTT. Amino acid sequence: CASGAGSTNEKLFF. The full variable domain, in which reference TRBV5-4 and TRBJ1-4 provide the parts outside the CDR3, is ETGVTQSPTHLIKTRGQQVTLRCSSQSGHNTVSWYQQALGQGPQFIFQYYREEENGRGNFPPRFSGLQFPNYSSELNVNALELDDSALYLCASGAGSTNEKLFFGSGTQLSVL.

This clone has a single count. The DNA of the CDR3 is TGTGCCAGCAGGGTGACAGTCGATGGCTACACCTTC. This gives the protein CASRVTVDGYTF. The genes are TRBV2 and TRBJ1-2, with D possibly TRBD1 on 5 matching bases. Trimming took off 6 bases at V and 6 bases at J, with 11 bases between the two ends. Per germline, CDR1 SNHLY and CDR2 FYNNEI. The CDR3 extends over 12 amino acids.

V usage is TRBV5-1 and J usage is TRBJ2-3, with TRBD2 matching 7 bases. The germline gives CDR1 SGHRS, CDR2 YFSETQ. The CDR3 is 16 amino acids. V was pared by 1 base and J by 4 bases, with 9 bases of the junction left unmatched. CDR3 amino acids: CASSLTKAGTADTQYF. The CDR3 nucleotides read TGCGCCAGCAGCTTGACAAAAGCGGGGACGGCAGATACGCAGTATTTT.

The chain recombines TRBV5-1 with TRBJ2-2, with D hard to call. The CDR3 runs 11 residues. Trimming removed 3 bases at V and 6 bases at J, with 3 bases between. CDR1 is SGHRS, CDR2 YFSETQ, per germline. The CDR3 spells CASSSAGELFF. CDR3 sequence (DNA): TGCGCCAGCAGCTCTGCCGGGGAGCTGTTTTTT.

Sample share makes this clone medium-sized. The rearrangement joins TRBV30 to TRBJ2-5; 7 bases agree with TRBD1. The CDR3 is 13 residues long. The germline CDR1 and CDR2 sequences are GTSNPN and SVGIG (reference sequence). J lost 5 bases, V lost 3 bases, and 6 bases had no gene match. CDR3 region: CAWRGTVRETQYF. Here the CDR3 DNA reads TGTGCCTGGAGAGGGACAGTCCGTGAGACCCAGTACTTC. Full variable domain (remainder filled in from reference TRBV30 and TRBJ2-5): SQTIHQWPATLVQPVGSPLSLECTVEGTSNPNLYWYRQAAGRGLQLLFYSVGIGQISSEVPQNLSASRPQDRQFILSSKKLLLSDSGFYLCAWRGTVRETQYFGPGTRLLVL.

This rearrangement joins TRBV6-5 to TRBJ2-5; D gene unclear. The CDR3 is 14 amino acids. V lost 3 bases and J 0 bases, leaving 8 bases between the germline ends. The germline CDR1 and CDR2 sequences are MNHEY and SVGAGI. This chain's CDR3 is CASSYTAHQETQYF. The CDR3 nucleotides read TGTGCCAGCAGTTATACGGCACACCAAGAGACCCAGTACTTC.

The sample holds a few counts of this clone. This chain links TRBV7-8 with TRBJ2-5; D could derive from TRBD1 or TRBD2 (6 bases each). V gave up 2 bases and J gave up 5 bases, with 12 bases separating them. In germline, CDR1 is SGHVS, CDR2 FQNEAQ. The CDR3 has 14 residues. This CDR3 is CASSLRGAGETQYF. In DNA form, the CDR3 reads TGTGCCAGCAGCTTAAGGGGGGCTGGGGAGACCCAGTACTTC.

The V gene is TRBV28, the J gene TRBJ1-2; a possible D gene is TRBD1 (5 bases). CDR3 length equals 14 residues. The germline V gene encodes CDR1 MDHEN and CDR2 SYDVKM. Trimming removed 3 bases from V and 3 bases from J, with 11 bases in between. For the CDR3, the DNA is TGTGCCAGCAGTTTGGGGGGAAAGTACTATGGCTACACCTTC. This gives the protein CASSLGGKYYGYTF.

The chain couples TRBV30 to TRBJ1-4; D may be TRBD1 (5 bases). The CDR3 is 14 residues long. V was trimmed by 4 bases and J by 8 bases, leaving 17 bases between them. Germline V gene data show CDR1 as GTSNPN and CDR2 as SVGIG (reference sequence). The CDR3 here is CAWKRAGISEKLFF. CDR3 coding DNA: TGTGCCTGGAAAAGGGCAGGGATAAGCGAAAAACTGTTTTTT.

The J gene is TRBJ2-5, the V gene TRBV7-2; D is perhaps TRBD2 (6 bases). The CDR3 is 14 amino acids. Germline V gene sequence: CDR1 SGHTA, CDR2 FQGNSA. Trimming cost V 8 bases and J 4 bases, with 17 bases left between them. The CDR3 sequence: CASGLRGGAETQYF. The CDR3 bases are TGTGCCAGCGGACTACGAGGAGGGGCAGAGACCCAGTACTTC.

This clone was recorded once. This chain links TRBV5-1 with TRBJ1-4, with D unresolved. Germline V gene lookup returns CDR1 SGHRS and CDR2 YFSETQ. V was trimmed by 1 base and J by 5 bases, leaving 18 bases between them. The CDR3 length is 17 residues. CDR3 bases: TGCGCCAGCAGCTTGCTAGGAAGTCGGCAACTAAATGAAAAACTGTTTTTT. It is translated as CASSLLGSRQLNEKLFF.

V is TRBV12-5 and J is TRBJ1-1; D ambiguous. V was shortened by 3 bases and J by 3 bases, with 8 bases between the two germline ends. The V gene's germline CDR1 is LGHNT and CDR2 FRNRAP. The CDR3 covers 13 residues. The CDR3 DNA sequence: TGTGCTAGTGGTTTCGATGGGTACACTGAAGCTTTCTTT. Translated: CASGFDGYTEAFF.

A word on this clone: One junction end does not reproduce the germline sequence, and a read error may be involved. This chain links TRBV10-3 with TRBJ1-6, with a tentative D call TRBD1 (6 bases). The CDR3 length is 15 residues. CDR1 and CDR2 from the germline V gene are ENHRY and SYGVKD. CDR3 nucleotides: TGTGCCAGCAGTTACGGGGGGGCGCTTAATTCACCCCTCCACTTT. Its translation is CASSYGGALNSPLHF.

The genes are TRBV10-1 and TRBJ2-7; 8 bases line up with TRBD1. V was clipped by 6 bases and J by 6 bases; unmatched bases: 7. From germline, CDR1 is WNHNN and CDR2 SYGVQD (reference sequence). The CDR3 is made up of 13 amino acids. CDR3 bases: TGCGCCAGCAGCCCGGACAGGGCGGCCGAGCAGTACTTC. Its protein is CASSPDRAAEQYF.

The chain uses TRBV19 and TRBJ2-2, with 7 nucleotides matching TRBD1. The ends lost 10 bases at V and 5 bases at J; junction bases unmatched: 7. Germline V gene sequence: CDR1 LNHDA, CDR2 SQIVND (reference sequence). CDR3 length: 13 residues. Here the CDR3 DNA reads TGTGCCACCGACAGGGCGGCGACCGGGGAGCTGTTTTTT. Residues: CATDRAATGELFF.

V and J are TRBV19 and TRBJ2-3; D is possibly TRBD1 or TRBD2 (5 bases each). The CDR3 contains 14 residues. From germline, CDR1 is LNHDA and CDR2 SQIVND (reference sequence). Trimming pared 9 bases from V and 2 bases from J, leaving 15 bases between. CDR3 DNA: TGTGCCAGCCTGGGACGGCCTAACACAGATACGCAGTATTTT. Its protein product is CASLGRPNTDTQYF.

V is TRBV29-1 and J is TRBJ1-1; D call uncertain. Trimming took 4 bases from V and 0 from J, leaving 12 bases between them. Per the germline V gene, CDR1 is SQVTM and CDR2 is ANQGSEA. The CDR3 runs to 14 residues. CDR3 DNA: TGCAGCGTTGTGTTGGGGAAAATGAACACTGAAGCTTTCTTT. Translation gives CSVVLGKMNTEAFF.

This clone was picked up one time. The chain couples TRBV4-2 to TRBJ1-4; possible D gene TRBD1, 5 bases. The CDR3 runs 17 residues. V was cut by 1 base and J by 5 bases, with 17 bases left in between. Germline CDR1 is LGHNA and CDR2 is YNFKEQ. The CDR3 sequence: CASSQVLPGPRNEKLFF. As DNA, the CDR3 is TGTGCCAGCAGCCAAGTATTACCGGGACCGCGGAATGAAAAACTGTTTTTT.

The rearrangement joins TRBV2 to TRBJ1-3; D perhaps matches TRBD1 (6 bases). This CDR3 comprises 15 residues. The ends were cut back, 4 bases at V and 2 bases at J, with 12 bases in the middle. CDR1 and CDR2 (germline): SNHLY, FYNNEI. DNA of the CDR3: TGTGCCAGCAGTGTACAGGGAGGAACTGGAAACACCATATATTTT. Its protein product is CASSVQGGTGNTIYF.

This rearrangement joins TRBV29-1 to TRBJ1-2; D is unresolved. The V end lost 1 base, the J end lost 0 bases, and 12 bases lay between the germline ends. The CDR3 has 15 amino acids. The V gene's germline CDR1 is SQVTM and CDR2 ANQGSEA. The CDR3 is CSVEAAGSSNYGYTF. The CDR3 nucleotides are TGCAGCGTTGAAGCTGCGGGGAGTTCTAACTATGGCTACACCTTC.